These T cell receptor beta chains were read from a single sample in a study of blood T cell repertoires in COVID-19. The data were produced by immunoSEQ multiplex PCR, yet TCRdb's version contains in-frame clones alone and is incomplete. This sample has tens of thousands of clones, with approximately 86% found just once. Input material: peripheral blood. All receptors derive from a human donor in a cohort sampled during active COVID-19. Each CDR3 is given with its conserved first and last residue. D genes are given only for firm matches. Only part of the rows carry a size: once, few, many, or a class if the clone is expanded.

once,-,TRBJ2-2,TRBV28,TGTGCCAGCCCGCACAGGGTCCCCGGGGAGCTGTTTTTT,CASPHRVPGELFF
-,-,TRBJ2-7,TRBV4-1,TGCGCCAGCAGCCAAGATCATAACCGTACAGAATGGAAGGAATGCGAGCAGTACTTC,CASSQDHNRTEWKECEQYF
-,-,TRBJ2-3,TRBV7-9,TGTGCCAGCAGCTTACAGGGTACGGCCACAGATACGCAGTATTTT,CASSLQGTATDTQYF
-,-,TRBJ1-1,TRBV10-3,TGTGCCATCAAAAGACAGATGAACACTGAAGCTTTCTTT,CAIKRQMNTEAFF
-,TRBD1,TRBJ2-1,TRBV9,TGTGCCAGCAACAGGGGACACTACAATGAGCAGTTCTTC,CASNRGHYNEQFF
-,-,TRBJ1-6,TRBV9,TGTGCCAGCAGCGCAGAGACAGGAGCGAATTCACCCCTCCACTTT,CASSAETGANSPLHF
-,-,TRBJ2-3,TRBV7-2,TGTGCCAGCAGCTCCGTAGCCGCCAGGGTCGCGCAGTATTTT,CASSSVAARVAQYF
-,TRBD1,TRBJ2-1,TRBV7-9,TGTGCCAGCAGCGATGGACAGGTCTCCAATGAGCAGTTCTTC,CASSDGQVSNEQFF
once,-,TRBJ1-2,TRBV6-1,TGTGCCAGCAGTGATTTACGGGTGGTGGATGGCTACACCTTC,CASSDLRVVDGYTF
-,TRBD1,TRBJ2-2,TRBV28,TGTGCCAGCAACGCCGGGACAGACCCTTTCACCGGGGAGCTGTTTTTT,CASNAGTDPFTGELFF
-,-,TRBJ2-3,TRBV28,TGTGCCACCCAGGGGGCTAGCGGGAAGGACACAGATACGCAGTATTTT,CATQGASGKDTDTQYF
-,TRBD2,TRBJ2-4,TRBV11-1,TGTGCCAGCAGCTTTCGGGGGGTCAAAAACATTCAGTACTTC,CASSFRGVKNIQYF
-,-,TRBJ1-3,TRBV19,TGTGCCAGTAGTATCGGGAGCTCTGGAAACACCATATATTTT,CASSIGSSGNTIYF
-,TRBD1,TRBJ2-7,TRBV28,TGTGCCAGCAGTTTCCCCCGCCTGGGACAGGGGGCAAACGAGCAGTACTTC,CASSFPRLGQGANEQYF
-,-,TRBJ2-3,TRBV7-9,TGTGCCAGCAGCTTAGAAGGGGCAGATACGCAGTATTTT,CASSLEGADTQYF
-,TRBD1,TRBJ1-2,TRBV6-5,TGTGCCAGCAGTAGACAGGGGGCCTATGGCTACACCTTC,CASSRQGAYGYTF
-,-,TRBJ2-6,TRBV6-2/TRBV6-3,TGTGCCAGCAGTTACCTCCCGGGGAGAGGGGCCAACGTCCTGACTTTC,CASSYLPGRGANVLTF
once,-,TRBJ2-4,TRBV7-9,TGTGCCAGCAGCTTACCTTCAGGGGCGAACATTCAGTACTTC,CASSLPSGANIQYF
-,TRBD1,TRBJ2-1,TRBV19,TGTGCCAGTAGTACCAGGGGGTACAATGAGCAGTTCTTC,CASSTRGYNEQFF
few,-,TRBJ1-3,TRBV28,TGTGCCAGCAGGGAGGGCAGCGCGTCTGGAAACACCATATATTTT,CASREGSASGNTIYF
-,TRBD2,TRBJ2-7,TRBV10-3,TGTGCCATCAGTGATCAAGCGGGAGTGGAAGAGCAGTACTTC,CAISDQAGVEEQYF
-,-,TRBJ1-2,TRBV10-2,TGCGCCAGCAGTGAAAATCTCGGCGGCTATGGCTACACCTTC,CASSENLGGYGYTF
-,TRBD1,TRBJ2-7,TRBV24-1,TGTGCCACCAGTGATCATAGACAGGGCTTCTCCTACGAGCAGTACTTC,CATSDHRQGFSYEQYF
-,TRBD1,TRBJ2-5,TRBV28,TGTGCCAGCACCCATATCGACAGGGCGGACCCTATCCCGTACTTC,CASTHIDRADPIPYF
-,-,TRBJ1-3,TRBV4-3,TGCGCCAGCAGCCAAGATACAGGGCACTCTGGAAACACCATATATTTT,CASSQDTGHSGNTIYF
few,-,TRBJ1-3,TRBV7-9,TGTGCCAGCAGCTTAACAGGGAACTCTGGAAACACCATATATTTT,CASSLTGNSGNTIYF
-,-,TRBJ2-5,TRBV11-2,TGTGCCAGCAGTAAGGACGGGAAAGAGACCCAGTACTTC,CASSKDGKETQYF
-,TRBD1,TRBJ1-2,TRBV2,TGTGCCAGTCCGGGACAGCACTATGGCTACACCTTC,CASPGQHYGYTF
-,-,TRBJ1-5,TRBV28,TGTGCCAGCAGTTCCAGGGCTAAAAGCAATCAGCCCCAGCATTTT,CASSSRAKSNQPQHF
once,TRBD1,TRBJ1-4,TRBV27,TGTGCCAGCAGTCTACGACAGGGTCGGTCTCGCGAAAAACTGTTTTTT,CASSLRQGRSREKLFF
-,-,TRBJ1-3,TRBV18,TGTGCCAGCTCACCAAGGGCAGGGACTGGAAACACCATATATTTT,CASSPRAGTGNTIYF
-,TRBD1,TRBJ2-7,TRBV27,TGTGCCAGCAGTCTAACAGGGGGCAACCCCTACGAGCAGTACTTC,CASSLTGGNPYEQYF
-,-,TRBJ2-5,TRBV5-1,TGCGCCAGCAGCTTGCCAGGGGCAGAGACCCAGTACTTC,CASSLPGAETQYF
-,-,TRBJ1-2,TRBV4-1,TGCGCCAGCAGCCCGACAGGAGCTAACTATGGCTACACCTTC,CASSPTGANYGYTF
once,-,TRBJ1-2,TRBV11-2,TGTGCCAGCAGCTTAGGGGGCCAGGTTCGGGGCTACACCTTC,CASSLGGQVRGYTF
-,-,TRBJ2-2,TRBV7-2,TGTGCCAGCAGCTTAGGTAGTGCCGGAGACACCGGGGAGCTGTTTTTT,CASSLGSAGDTGELFF
-,TRBD1,TRBJ2-2,TRBV30,TGTGCCTGGAGTGGGACAGGGGACGGGGAGCTGTTTTTT,CAWSGTGDGELFF
-,-,TRBJ1-6,TRBV19,TGTGCCAGTAAGGCAGGGGCTAATTCACCCCTCCACTTT,CASKAGANSPLHF
-,-,TRBJ2-7,TRBV7-9,TGTGCCAGCAGCTACCCGGGGAGTAATGAGCAGTACTTC,CASSYPGSNEQYF
-,TRBD2,TRBJ2-4,TRBV28,TGTGCCAGCAGTCGGACTAGCGGGAGTTTTGTAGCCAAAAACATTCAGTACTTC,CASSRTSGSFVAKNIQYF
-,-,TRBJ2-7,TRBV10-3,TGTGCCATCAGTGAGTCGGGAGTAACGAGCTCCTACGAGCAGTACTTC,CAISESGVTSSYEQYF
-,TRBD2,TRBJ2-1,TRBV5-1,TGCGCCAGCAGCTTGAGGACTAGCGGGAGCACGGCGGGCAATGAGCAGTTCTTC,CASSLRTSGSTAGNEQFF
-,-,TRBJ2-3,TRBV16,TGTGCCAGCAGCCCACAAAGCACAGATACGCAGTATTTT,CASSPQSTDTQYF
-,-,TRBJ2-1,TRBV7-2,TGTGCCAGCGGAGGCAGGGGTTCCTACAATGAGCAGTTCTTC,CASGGRGSYNEQFF